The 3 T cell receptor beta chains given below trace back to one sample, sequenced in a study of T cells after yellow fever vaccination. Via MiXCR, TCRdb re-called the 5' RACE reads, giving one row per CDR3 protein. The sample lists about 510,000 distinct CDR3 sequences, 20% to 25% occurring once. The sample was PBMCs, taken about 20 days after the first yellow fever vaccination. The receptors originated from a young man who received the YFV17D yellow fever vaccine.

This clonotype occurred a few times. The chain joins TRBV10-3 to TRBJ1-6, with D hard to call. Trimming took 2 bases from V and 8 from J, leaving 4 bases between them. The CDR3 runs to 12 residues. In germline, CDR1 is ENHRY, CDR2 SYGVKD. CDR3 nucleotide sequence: TGTGCCATCAGTGAGAGGGATTCACCCCTCCACTTT. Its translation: CAISERDSPLHF.

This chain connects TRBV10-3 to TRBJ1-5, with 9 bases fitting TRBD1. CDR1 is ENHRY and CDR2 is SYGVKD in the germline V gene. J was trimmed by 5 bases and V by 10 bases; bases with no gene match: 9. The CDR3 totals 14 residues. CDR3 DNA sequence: TGTGCCAGTCACGGGACAGGGTCGGATCAGCCCCAGCATTTT. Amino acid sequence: CASHGTGSDQPQHF.

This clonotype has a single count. The CDR3 nucleotides are TGTGCCAGCAGGGATTCCGGGACGGATAACTATGGCTACACCTTC. The encoded protein is CASRDSGTDNYGYTF. The chain combines TRBV12-3 or TRBV12-4 with TRBJ1-2; tentatively, D is TRBD1 (5 bases). V lost 6 bases, J lost 1 base, and 15 bases lay in between. The CDR3 has 15 residues.